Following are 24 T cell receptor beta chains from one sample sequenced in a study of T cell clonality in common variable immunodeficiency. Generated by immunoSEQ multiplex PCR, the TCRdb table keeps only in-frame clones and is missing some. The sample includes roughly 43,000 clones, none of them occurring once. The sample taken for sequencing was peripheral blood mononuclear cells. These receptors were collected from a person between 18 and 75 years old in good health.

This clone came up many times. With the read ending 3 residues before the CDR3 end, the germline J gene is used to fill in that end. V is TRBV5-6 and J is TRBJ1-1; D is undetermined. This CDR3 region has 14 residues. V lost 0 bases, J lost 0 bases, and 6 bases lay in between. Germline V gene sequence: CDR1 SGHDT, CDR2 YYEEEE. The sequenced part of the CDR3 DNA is TGTGCCAGCAGCTTGGGGGCCATGAACACTGAA. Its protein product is CASSLGAMNTE. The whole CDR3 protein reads CASSLGAMNTEAFF.

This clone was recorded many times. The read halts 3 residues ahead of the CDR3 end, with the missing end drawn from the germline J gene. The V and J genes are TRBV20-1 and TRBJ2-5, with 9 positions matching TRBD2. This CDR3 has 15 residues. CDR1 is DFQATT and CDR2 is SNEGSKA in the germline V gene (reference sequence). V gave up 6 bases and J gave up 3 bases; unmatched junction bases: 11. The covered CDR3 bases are TGCAGTGCCCGAGTCACCGGGACTAGCAAAGAGACC. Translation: CSARVTGTSKET. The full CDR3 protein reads CSARVTGTSKETQYF.

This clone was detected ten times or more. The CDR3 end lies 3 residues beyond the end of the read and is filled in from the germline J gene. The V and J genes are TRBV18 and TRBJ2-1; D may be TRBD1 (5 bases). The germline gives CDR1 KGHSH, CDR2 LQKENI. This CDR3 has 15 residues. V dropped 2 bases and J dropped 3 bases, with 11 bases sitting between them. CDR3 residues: CASSPVPTVYNEQFF. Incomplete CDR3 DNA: TGTGCCAGCTCACCAGTCCCGACAGTCTACAATGAG.

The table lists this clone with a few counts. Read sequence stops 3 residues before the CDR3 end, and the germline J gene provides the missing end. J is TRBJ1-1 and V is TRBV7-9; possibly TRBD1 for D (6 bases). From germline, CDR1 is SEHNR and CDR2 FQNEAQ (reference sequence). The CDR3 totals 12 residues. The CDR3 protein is CASSPPGQLAFF. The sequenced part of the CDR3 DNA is TGTGCCAGCAGCCCGCCGGGACAACTA.

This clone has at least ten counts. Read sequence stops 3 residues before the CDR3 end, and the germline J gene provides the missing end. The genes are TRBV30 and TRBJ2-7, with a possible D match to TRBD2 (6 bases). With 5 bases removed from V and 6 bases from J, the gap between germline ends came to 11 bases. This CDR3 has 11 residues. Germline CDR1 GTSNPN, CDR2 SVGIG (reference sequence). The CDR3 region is CAWRRGSEQYF. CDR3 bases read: TGTGCCTGGCGCCGGGGGTCCGAG.

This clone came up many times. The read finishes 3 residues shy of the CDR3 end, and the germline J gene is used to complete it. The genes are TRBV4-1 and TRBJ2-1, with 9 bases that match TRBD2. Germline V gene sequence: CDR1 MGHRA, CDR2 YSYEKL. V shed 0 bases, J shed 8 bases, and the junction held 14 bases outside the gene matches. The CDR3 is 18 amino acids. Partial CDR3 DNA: TGCGCCAGCAGCCAAGATCGGCGGGAGGGCTTATTTGAAGATGAG. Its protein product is CASSQDRREGLFEDE. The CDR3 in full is CASSQDRREGLFEDEQFF.

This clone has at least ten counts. CDR3 sequence reads: CASSLRQGVPYGYTF. CDR3 DNA, as far as it was read: TGTGCCAGCAGCTTACGACAGGGGGTCCCCTATGGC. The V gene is TRBV7-2, the J gene TRBJ1-2; 9 bases are shared with TRBD1. The read stops 3 residues short of the end of the CDR3; the missing end is completed from the germline J gene. Per the germline V gene, CDR1 is SGHTA and CDR2 is FQGNSA. The CDR3 runs to 15 residues. The junction had 5 bases not matched to a gene; V was cut back by 2 bases and J by 4 bases.

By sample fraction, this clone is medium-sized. The part of the CDR3 DNA that was read is TGCGCCAGCAGCTTGGTCGGGGGAGGGAGTTCTTCCGGGGCCAACGTC. Amino acid sequence: CASSLVGGGSSSGANV. The complete CDR3 sequence is CASSLVGGGSSSGANVLTF. The V and J genes are TRBV5-1 and TRBJ2-6; 7 bases align to TRBD2. The DNA ends 3 residues before the CDR3 does, and the rest of the CDR3 is filled in from the germline J gene. V was pared by 0 bases and J by 4 bases, with 13 bases of the junction left unmatched. The CDR3 runs to 19 residues. Germline CDR1 is SGHRS and CDR2 is YFSETQ.

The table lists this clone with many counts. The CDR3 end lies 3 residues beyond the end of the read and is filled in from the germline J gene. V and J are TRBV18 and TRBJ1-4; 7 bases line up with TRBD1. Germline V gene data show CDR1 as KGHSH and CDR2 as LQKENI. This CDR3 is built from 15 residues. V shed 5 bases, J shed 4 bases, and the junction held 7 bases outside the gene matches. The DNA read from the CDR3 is TGTGCCAGCTCAACAAACAGGGGAGGTAATGAAAAA. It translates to CASSTNRGGNEK. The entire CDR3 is CASSTNRGGNEKLFF.

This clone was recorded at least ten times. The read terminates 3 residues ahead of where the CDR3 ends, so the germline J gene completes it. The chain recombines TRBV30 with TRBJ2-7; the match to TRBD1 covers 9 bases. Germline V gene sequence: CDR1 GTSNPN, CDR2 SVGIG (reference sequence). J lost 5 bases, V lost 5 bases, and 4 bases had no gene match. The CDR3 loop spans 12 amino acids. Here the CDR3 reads CAWGTGLHEQYF. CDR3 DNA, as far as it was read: TGTGCCTGGGGGACAGGGCTCCACGAG.

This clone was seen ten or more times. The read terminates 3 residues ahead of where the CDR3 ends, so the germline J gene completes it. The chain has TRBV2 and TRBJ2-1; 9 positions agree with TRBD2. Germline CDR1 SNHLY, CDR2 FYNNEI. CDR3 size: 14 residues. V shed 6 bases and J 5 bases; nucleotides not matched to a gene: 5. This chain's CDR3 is CASRRLAVNNEQFF. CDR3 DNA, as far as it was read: TGTGCCAGCAGAAGACTAGCGGTTAACAATGAG.

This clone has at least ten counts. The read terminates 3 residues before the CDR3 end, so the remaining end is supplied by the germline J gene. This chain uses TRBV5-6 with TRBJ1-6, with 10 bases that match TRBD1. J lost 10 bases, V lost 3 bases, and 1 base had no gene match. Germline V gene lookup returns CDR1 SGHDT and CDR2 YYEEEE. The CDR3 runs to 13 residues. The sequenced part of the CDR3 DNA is TGTGCCAGCAGCTGGGACAGGGGATCACCC. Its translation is CASSWDRGSP. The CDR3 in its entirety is CASSWDRGSPLHF.

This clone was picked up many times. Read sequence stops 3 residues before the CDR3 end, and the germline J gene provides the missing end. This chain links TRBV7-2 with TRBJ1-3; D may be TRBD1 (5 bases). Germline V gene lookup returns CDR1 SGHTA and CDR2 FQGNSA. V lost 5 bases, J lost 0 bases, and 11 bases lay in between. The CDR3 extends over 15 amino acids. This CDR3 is CASSLQVISGNTIYF. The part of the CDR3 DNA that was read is TGTGCCAGCAGCCTACAGGTGATCTCTGGAAACACC.

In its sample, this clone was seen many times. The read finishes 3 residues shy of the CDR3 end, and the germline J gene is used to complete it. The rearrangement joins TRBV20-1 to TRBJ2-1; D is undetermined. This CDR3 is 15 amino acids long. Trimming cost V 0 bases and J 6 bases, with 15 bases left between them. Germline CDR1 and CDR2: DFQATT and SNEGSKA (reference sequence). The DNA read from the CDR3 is TGCAGTGCTAGAGATCCATATATGGGCCCCAATGAG. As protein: CSARDPYMGPNE. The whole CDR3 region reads CSARDPYMGPNEQFF.

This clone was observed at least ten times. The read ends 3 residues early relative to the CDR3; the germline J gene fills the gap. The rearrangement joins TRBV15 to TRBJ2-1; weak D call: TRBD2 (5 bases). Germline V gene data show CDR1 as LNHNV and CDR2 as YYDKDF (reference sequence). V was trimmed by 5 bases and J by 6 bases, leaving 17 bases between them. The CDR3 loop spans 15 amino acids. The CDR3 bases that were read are TGTGCCACCAGCCCCCGTTTAGCGACCGTCAATGAG. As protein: CATSPRLATVNE. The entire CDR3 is CATSPRLATVNEQFF.

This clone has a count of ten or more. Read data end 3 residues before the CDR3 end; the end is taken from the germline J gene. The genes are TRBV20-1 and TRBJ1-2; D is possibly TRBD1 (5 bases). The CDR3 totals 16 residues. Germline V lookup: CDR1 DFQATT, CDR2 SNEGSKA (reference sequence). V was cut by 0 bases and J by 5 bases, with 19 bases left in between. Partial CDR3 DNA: TGCAGTGCTAGAGAAGAGAGATCGGGGACTGAGTATGGC. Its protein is CSAREERSGTEYG. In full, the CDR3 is CSAREERSGTEYGYTF.

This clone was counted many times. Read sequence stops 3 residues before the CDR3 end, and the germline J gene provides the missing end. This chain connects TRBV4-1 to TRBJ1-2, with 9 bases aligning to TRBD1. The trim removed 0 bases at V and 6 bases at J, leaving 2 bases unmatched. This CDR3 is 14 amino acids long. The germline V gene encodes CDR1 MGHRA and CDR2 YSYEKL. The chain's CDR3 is CASSQENRGHGYTF. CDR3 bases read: TGCGCCAGCAGCCAAGAAAACAGGGGGCATGGC.

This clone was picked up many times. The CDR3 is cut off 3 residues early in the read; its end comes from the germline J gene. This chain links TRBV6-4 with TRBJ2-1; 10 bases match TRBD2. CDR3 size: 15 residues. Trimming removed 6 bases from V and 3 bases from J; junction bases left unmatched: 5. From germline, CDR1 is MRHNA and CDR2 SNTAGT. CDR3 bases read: TGTGCCAGCAGAGCACTAGCGGGGCACTACAATGAG. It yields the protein CASRALAGHYNE. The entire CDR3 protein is CASRALAGHYNEQFF.

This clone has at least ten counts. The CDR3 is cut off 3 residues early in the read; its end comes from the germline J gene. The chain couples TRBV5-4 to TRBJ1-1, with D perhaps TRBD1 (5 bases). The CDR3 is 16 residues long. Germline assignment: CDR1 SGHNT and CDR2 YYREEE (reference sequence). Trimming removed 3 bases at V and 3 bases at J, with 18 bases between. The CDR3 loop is CASSSGRGMYDTEAFF. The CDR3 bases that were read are TGTGCCAGCAGCTCGGGGCGGGGAATGTATGACACTGAA.

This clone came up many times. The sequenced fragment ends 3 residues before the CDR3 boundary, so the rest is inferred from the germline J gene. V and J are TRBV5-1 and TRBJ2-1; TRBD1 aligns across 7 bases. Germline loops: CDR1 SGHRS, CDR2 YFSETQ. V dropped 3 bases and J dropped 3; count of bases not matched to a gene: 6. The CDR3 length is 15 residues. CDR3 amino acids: CASSSDRDYYNEQFF. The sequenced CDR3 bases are TGCGCCAGCAGCTCCGACAGGGATTACTACAATGAG.

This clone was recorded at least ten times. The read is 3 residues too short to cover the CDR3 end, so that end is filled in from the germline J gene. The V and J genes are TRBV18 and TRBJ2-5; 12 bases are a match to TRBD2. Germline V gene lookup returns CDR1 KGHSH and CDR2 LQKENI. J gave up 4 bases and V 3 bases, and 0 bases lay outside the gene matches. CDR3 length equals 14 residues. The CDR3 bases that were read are TGTGCCAGCTCACCGGGACTAGCGGGAGAGACC. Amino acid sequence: CASSPGLAGET. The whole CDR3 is CASSPGLAGETQYF. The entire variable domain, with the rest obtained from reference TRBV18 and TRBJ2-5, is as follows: NAGVMQNPRHLVRRRGQEARLRCSPMKGHSHVYWYRQLPEEGLKFMVYLQKENIIDESGMPKERFSAEFPKEGPSILRIQQVVRGDSAAYFCASSPGLAGETQYFGPGTRLLVL.

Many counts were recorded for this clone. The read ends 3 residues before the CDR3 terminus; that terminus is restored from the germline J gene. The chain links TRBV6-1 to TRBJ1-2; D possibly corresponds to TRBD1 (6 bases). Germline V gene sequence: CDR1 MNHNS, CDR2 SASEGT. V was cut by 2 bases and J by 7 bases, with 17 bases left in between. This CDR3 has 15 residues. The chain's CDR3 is CASSETSRGFAGYTF. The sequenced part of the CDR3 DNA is TGTGCCAGCAGTGAAACCTCTAGGGGGTTTGCTGGC.

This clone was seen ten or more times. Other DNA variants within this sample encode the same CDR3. The CDR3 reads CASSRTGTGGDNEQFF. The sequenced part of the CDR3 DNA is TGCGCCAGCAGCAGGACCGGGACAGGGGGTGACAATGAG. The chain combines TRBV5-1 with TRBJ2-1; 11 nucleotides match TRBD1. The read terminates 3 residues before the CDR3 end, so the remaining end is supplied by the germline J gene. Germline V gene sequence: CDR1 SGHRS, CDR2 YFSETQ. The CDR3 totals 16 residues. J was trimmed by 5 bases and V by 4 bases; bases with no gene match: 8.

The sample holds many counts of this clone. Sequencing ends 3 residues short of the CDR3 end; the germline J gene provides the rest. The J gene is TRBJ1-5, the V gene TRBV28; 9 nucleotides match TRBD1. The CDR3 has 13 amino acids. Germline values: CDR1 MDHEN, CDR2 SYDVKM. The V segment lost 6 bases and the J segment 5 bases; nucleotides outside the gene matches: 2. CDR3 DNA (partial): TGTGCCAGCAGGCGGACAGGGGATCAGCCC. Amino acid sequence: CASRRTGDQP. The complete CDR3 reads CASRRTGDQPQHF.